The clone carrying this TCR beta chain was counted only a few times. Its antigen is unknown. Barcoded TCR alpha and TCR beta cDNA libraries with UMIs came from 5'RACE using constant-segment primers. One entry per CDR3 protein, called by TCRdb with MiXCR from the 5' RACE reads. The table includes about 140,000 distinct CDR3 sequences, around 25% detected once. The data belong to a study of T-cell memory formation after mild COVID-19. Broader study findings: Within pre-infection memory, some responding clones were found, suggesting cross-reactive memory joined. There was a balanced CD4/CD8 profile in clones contracting day 15 to 85, and later expanders leaned CD4+. Contracting CD4+ clones sat mainly in CM and EM; CD8+ in EMRA.

Material: PBMCs or a T cell subset sorted from them (not recorded which). The receptor was derived from an adult woman who had mild COVID-19 (a few samples of this study predate the infection). Cell type and time point are not known.

In DNA, the CDR3 is TGTGCCAGCGAGACCTTGGAGACCCAGTACTTC. Translated, it gives CASETLETQYF. This chain uses TRBV2 with TRBJ2-5; no definite D call. The germline CDR1 and CDR2 sequences are SNHLY and FYNNEI. The germline V and J ends were trimmed by 8 bases and 5 bases, with 9 bases remaining between them. The CDR3 loop spans 11 amino acids.